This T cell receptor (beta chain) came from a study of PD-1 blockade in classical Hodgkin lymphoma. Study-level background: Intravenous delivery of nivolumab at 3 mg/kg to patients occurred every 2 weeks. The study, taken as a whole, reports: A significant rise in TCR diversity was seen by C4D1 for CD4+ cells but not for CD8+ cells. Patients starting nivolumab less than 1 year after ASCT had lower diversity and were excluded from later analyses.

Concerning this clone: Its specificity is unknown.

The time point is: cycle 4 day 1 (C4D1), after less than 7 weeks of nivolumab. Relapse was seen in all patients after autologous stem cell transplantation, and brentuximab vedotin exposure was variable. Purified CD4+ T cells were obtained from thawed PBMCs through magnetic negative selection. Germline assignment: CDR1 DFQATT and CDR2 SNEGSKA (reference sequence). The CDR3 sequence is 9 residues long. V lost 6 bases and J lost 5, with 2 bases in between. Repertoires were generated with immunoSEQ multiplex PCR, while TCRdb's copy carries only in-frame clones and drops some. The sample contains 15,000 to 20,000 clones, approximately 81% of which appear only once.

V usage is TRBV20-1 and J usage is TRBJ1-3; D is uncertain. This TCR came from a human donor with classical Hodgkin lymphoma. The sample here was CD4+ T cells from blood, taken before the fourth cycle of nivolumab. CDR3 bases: TGCAGTGCCAGAAACACCATATATTTT. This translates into CSARNTIYF.